These 4 T cell receptor beta chains originate from one sample sequenced in a study of beta chain features in type 1 diabetes. Expressed TCRB transcripts were sequenced, since all the RNA that had been isolated was reverse transcribed. The data were produced by immunoSEQ multiplex PCR, yet TCRdb's version contains in-frame clones alone and is incomplete. The sample holds 350,000 to 450,000 clones, roughly 16% seen once. Material: naive CD4+ T cells from blood. These receptor sequences come from a woman under 30 in good health.

The chain has TRBV30 and TRBJ2-5, with D tentatively TRBD1 (5 bases). Germline values: CDR1 GTSNPN, CDR2 SVGIG (reference sequence). This CDR3 is 13 amino acids long. Trimming shortened V by 0 bases and J by 4 bases, and 9 bases separated the two germline ends. CDR3 coding DNA: TGTGCCTGGAGTGTACAGGAACGAGAGACCCAGTACTTC. This encodes CAWSVQERETQYF.

This clone occurred a few times. The chain links TRBV29-1 to TRBJ2-1, with D possibly being TRBD2 (6 bases). This CDR3 spans 13 amino acids. CDR1 and CDR2 from the germline V gene are SQVTM and ANQGSEA. V was cut by 2 bases and J by 9 bases, with 14 bases left in between. For the CDR3, the DNA is TGCAGCGTTGAATCCCCCCGGGGGTCTGAGCAGTTCTTC. The encoded protein is CSVESPRGSEQFF.

This clone was seen more than once but under ten times. The same CDR3 arises from other DNA sequences in this sample as well. This chain uses TRBV30 with TRBJ1-2, with a possible D match to TRBD1 (6 bases). CDR1 is GTSNPN and CDR2 is SVGIG in the germline V gene (reference sequence). Trimming shortened V by 3 bases and J by 5 bases, and 10 bases separated the two germline ends. This CDR3 contains 12 residues. The CDR3 reads CAWSEQGYGYTF. The CDR3 DNA sequence: TGTGCCTGGAGCGAGCAGGGGTATGGCTACACCTTC.

This clone was seen more than once but under ten times. The rearrangement joins TRBV5-1 to TRBJ2-1; possibly TRBD1 for D (6 bases). V lost 0 bases and J lost 6, with 16 bases in between. The CDR3 length is 16 residues. From germline, CDR1 is SGHRS and CDR2 YFSETQ. DNA for the CDR3: TGCGCCAGCAGCTTGGTCCCGGGACAATCGACCAATGAGCAGTTCTTC. Protein sequence: CASSLVPGQSTNEQFF.